Below, 9 T cell receptor beta chains from the same sample are listed, as sequenced in a study of blood T cell repertoires in COVID-19. Libraries were prepared by immunoSEQ multiplex PCR; TCRdb keeps only in-frame clonotypes and omits some of them. This table holds 100,000 to 150,000 clones, 74% found once. Sequencing input: peripheral blood. The receptors were gathered from a man aged 55 to 70 with acute or convalescent COVID-19.

This chain uses TRBV11-2 with TRBJ1-1, with 9 bases fitting TRBD1. The CDR3 has 17 residues. Trimming took 3 bases from V and 1 from J; bases not matched to a gene: 9. From germline, CDR1 is SGHAT and CDR2 FQNNGV. In DNA form, the CDR3 reads TGTGCCAGCAGCTTTAGTCAAGGGACAGGGAAGAACACTGAAGCTTTCTTT. It codes for CASSFSQGTGKNTEAFF.

The CDR3 sequence: CASRRGREAAQKYF. The CDR3 nucleotides read TGTGCCAGCCGGCGGGGCAGGGAGGCGGCCCAGAAGTACTTC. This sequence joins TRBV6-5 and TRBJ2-7; D might be TRBD2 (6 bases). Germline V gene data show CDR1 as MNHEY and CDR2 as SVGAGI. Deletions cut 8 bases from V and 11 bases from J, with 25 bases between. This CDR3 has 14 amino acids.

This chain uses TRBV6-6 with TRBJ1-2, with D possibly TRBD1 on 5 matching bases. The V gene lost 2 bases and the J gene lost 7 bases, with 14 bases spanning the gap. This CDR3 is 14 amino acids long. CDR1 MNHNY and CDR2 SVGAGI come from the germline V gene (reference sequence). The DNA for the CDR3 is TGTGCCAGCAGTTACCCGACAGAAAATATTGGCTACACCTTC. Protein sequence: CASSYPTENIGYTF.

The genes are TRBV5-1 and TRBJ1-1; 7 bases fit TRBD1. V shed 3 bases, J shed 3 bases, and the junction held 8 bases outside the gene matches. CDR1 SGHRS and CDR2 YFSETQ come from the germline V gene. The CDR3 covers 15 residues. The CDR3 DNA reads as TGCGCCAGCAGCTCCACAGGGGCCGGGCACACTGAAGCTTTCTTT. This encodes CASSSTGAGHTEAFF.

Note on this clone: Other nucleotide sequences from this sample produce the same CDR3. The chain is built from TRBV6-5 and TRBJ2-2; TRBD1 agrees at 7 bases. The CDR3 sequence is 14 residues long. J lost 6 bases, V lost 2 bases, and 3 bases had no gene match. Germline-derived CDR1 and CDR2 are MNHEY and SVGAGI. This chain's CDR3 is CASSYRTGAGELFF. CDR3 bases: TGTGCCAGCAGTTACCGCACAGGGGCCGGGGAGCTGTTTTTT.

The rearrangement joins TRBV24-1 to TRBJ2-1, with 7 bases aligning to TRBD2. This CDR3 region has 14 residues. The V segment lost 9 bases and the J segment 1 base; nucleotides outside the gene matches: 5. CDR1 KGHDR and CDR2 SFDVKD come from the germline V gene. CDR3 sequence reads: CATERGGSYNEQFF. The CDR3, as DNA: TGTGCCACCGAACGGGGAGGGTCCTACAATGAGCAGTTCTTC.

The rearrangement joins TRBV5-1 to TRBJ2-1; D perhaps matches TRBD1 (6 bases). The CDR3 contains 17 residues. V was clipped by 4 bases and J by 0 bases, with 17 bases between them. CDR1 SGHRS and CDR2 YFSETQ come from the germline V gene. DNA of the CDR3: TGCGCCAGCAGCCTCAGGGGCGACGCTACCTCCTACAATGAGCAGTTCTTC. It encodes CASSLRGDATSYNEQFF.

The chain links TRBV19 to TRBJ2-2, with D perhaps TRBD2 (6 bases). The V gene lost 7 bases and the J gene lost 0 bases, with 12 bases spanning the gap. This CDR3 has 15 amino acids. The germline V gene encodes CDR1 LNHDA and CDR2 SQIVND (reference sequence). Here the CDR3 reads CASNVGSTNTGELFF. The CDR3 DNA reads TGTGCCAGTAATGTCGGGAGTACGAACACCGGGGAGCTGTTTTTT.

The chain employs TRBV19 and TRBJ2-1, with 7 nucleotides matching TRBD2. With V trimmed by 3 bases and J by 8 bases, 16 bases remained unmatched. The CDR3 has 17 residues. From germline, CDR1 is LNHDA and CDR2 SQIVND (reference sequence). The CDR3 is CASSILPRAGRVDEQFF. CDR3 in DNA: TGTGCCAGTAGTATCCTGCCACGCGCAGGGAGGGTGGATGAGCAGTTCTTC.